A single sample gave rise to the 9 T cell receptor beta chains below, sequenced in a study of T cell repertoires in cytomegalovirus infection. MiXCR was run by TCRdb on the reads, yielding one entry per CDR3 protein. The data show roughly 300,000 distinct CDR3 sequences, roughly 9.5% seen once. The sample taken for sequencing was PBMCs. The receptors stem from a human donor in good health (CMV status not recorded). Some clones in this sample may be carry-over from other donors' samples.

This clonotype was counted ten times or more. The chain has TRBV12-3 or TRBV12-4 and TRBJ2-2, with D unclear. Deletions cut 7 bases from V and 6 bases from J, with 9 bases between. The length of the CDR3 is 12 residues. The CDR3 is CASTSSPGELFF. The CDR3 coding sequence is TGTGCCAGCACCTCGTCCCCCGGGGAGCTGTTTTTT.

This clonotype showed up just a few times. This may be a read error: a much more frequent sequence differs by one nucleotide. V gene TRBV28 combines with J gene TRBJ2-3; 10 bases line up with TRBD2. Germline V lookup: CDR1 MDHEN, CDR2 SYDVKM. J lost 0 bases, V lost 5 bases, and 2 bases had no gene match. The CDR3 consists of 15 residues. DNA for the CDR3: TGTGCCAGCAGTATGACTAGCGGGAGCACAGATACGCAGTATTTT. Protein sequence: CASSMTSGSTDTQYF.

The gene calls are TRBV20-1 and TRBJ2-2; TRBD2 agrees at 7 bases. With V trimmed by 3 bases and J by 5 bases, 6 bases remained unmatched. In germline, CDR1 is DFQATT, CDR2 SNEGSKA (reference sequence). The CDR3 has 14 residues. The CDR3 nucleotides are TGCAGTGCTAGCCCGGGAGGAGGGACCGGGGAGCTGTTTTTT. Translated: CSASPGGGTGELFF.

This clonotype was detected only a few times. One end of the junction is discordant with germline, which a read error may explain. V gene TRBV4-3 combines with J gene TRBJ2-1; D uncertain. Germline V gene data show CDR1 as LGHNA and CDR2 as YSLEER. This CDR3 comprises 14 residues. CDR3: CASSQEWPVQSKIF. The CDR3, as DNA: TGCGCCAGCAGCCAAGAATGGCCAGTTCAGAGCAAGATCTTC.

A few counts support this clonotype. The chain has TRBV7-6 and TRBJ2-3; D not resolved. Germline-derived CDR1 and CDR2 are SGHVS and FNYEAQ. V lost 5 bases to trimming and J lost 3 bases, with 9 bases between them. The CDR3 is 13 residues long. The CDR3 protein is CASSAYTTDTQYF. In nucleotides, the CDR3 is TGTGCCAGCAGCGCGTACACTACAGATACGCAGTATTTT. The full variable domain, rest sourced from reference TRBV7-6 and TRBJ2-3, is GAGVSQSPRYKVTKRGQDVALRCDPISGHVSLYWYRQALGQGPEFLTYFNYEAQQDKSGLPNDRFSAERPEGSISTLTIQRTEQRDSAMYRCASSAYTTDTQYFGPGTRLTVL.

This clonotype turned up a few times. The V gene is TRBV5-1, the J gene TRBJ2-6; no clear D gene. The V and J ends lost 0 bases and 2 bases respectively, with 6 bases between them. The CDR3 runs to 15 residues. The germline V gene has CDR1 SGHRS and CDR2 YFSETQ. CDR3 sequence (DNA): TGCGCCAGCAGCTTGGGGCAGACTGGGGCCAACGTCCTGACTTTC. Translated, it gives CASSLGQTGANVLTF.

This clonotype has just a few counts. The chain recombines TRBV4-3 with TRBJ2-1; D is undetermined. CDR1 is LGHNA, CDR2 YSLEER, per germline. The CDR3 loop spans 13 amino acids. V lost 0 bases and J 12 bases, leaving 12 bases between the germline ends. The CDR3 sequence is CASSQELKAAQFF. CDR3 bases: TGCGCCAGCAGCCAAGAGCTTAAGGCCGCGCAGTTCTTC.

The rearrangement uses TRBV7-6 and TRBJ2-2; no clear D. The CDR3 consists of 12 residues. The germline V and J ends were trimmed by 2 bases and 7 bases, with 5 bases remaining between them. Per germline, CDR1 SGHVS and CDR2 FNYEAQ. CDR3 amino acids: CASSLKGGELFF. CDR3 in DNA: TGTGCCAGCAGCTTAAAGGGCGGGGAGCTGTTTTTT.

The table lists this clonotype with a few counts. The chain carries TRBV7-9 and TRBJ2-7, with 10 positions matching TRBD2. After removal of 5 bases from V and 2 bases from J, the junction contained 9 bases not matched to a gene. The CDR3 loop spans 16 amino acids. Looked up from germline, CDR1 is SEHNR and CDR2 is FQNEAQ (reference sequence). DNA of the CDR3: TGTGCCAGCAGCCGATCGCCCAGCGGGGGGGCCTACGAGCAGTACTTC. Translating gives CASSRSPSGGAYEQYF. The whole variable domain, remainder taken from reference TRBV7-9 and TRBJ2-7, is DTGVSQNPRHKITKRGQNVTFRCDPISEHNRLYWYRQTLGQGPEFLTYFQNEAQLEKSRLLSDRFSAERPKGSFSTLEIQRTEQGDSAMYLCASSRSPSGGAYEQYFGPGTRLTVT.